The 14 T cell receptor beta chains listed next were all sequenced from one sample in a study of blood T cell repertoires in COVID-19. Using immunoSEQ multiplex PCR, the repertoire was profiled, and TCRdb retains in-frame clones only, with some absent. The sample records about 270,000 clones, about four fifths being singletons. Material: peripheral blood. These TCRs come from a woman in her forties or fifties who had recovered from COVID-19.

This clone has only a few counts. Other DNA sequences in this specimen translate into the identical CDR3. This chain joins TRBV28 and TRBJ1-4; D call uncertain. Germline CDR1 is MDHEN and CDR2 is SYDVKM. The V end lost 2 bases, the J end lost 8 bases, and 3 bases lay between the germline ends. This CDR3 region has 11 residues. In nucleotides, the CDR3 is TGTGCCAGCAGTTTACGGGAAAAACTGTTTTTT. Its translation: CASSLREKLFF.

Here the CDR3 reads CASREGGRGETQYF. The CDR3 coding sequence is TGTGCCAGTCGAGAAGGGGGGAGGGGAGAGACCCAGTACTTC. The chain links TRBV11-2 to TRBJ2-5; the D gene is possibly TRBD2 (7 bases). There are 14 residues in the CDR3. V was trimmed by 9 bases and J by 4 bases, leaving 18 bases between them. Germline-derived CDR1 and CDR2 are SGHAT and FQNNGV.

The chain joins TRBV13 to TRBJ1-3; tentative D call: TRBD1 (5 bases). The CDR3 runs to 16 residues. CDR1 is PRHDT, CDR2 FYEKMQ, per germline (reference sequence). V was cut by 5 bases and J by 4 bases, with 18 bases left in between. Written as DNA, the CDR3 is TGTGCCAGCAGCCCGAGCCGCCGACAGTTAGGAAACACCATATATTTT. It encodes CASSPSRRQLGNTIYF.

This chain joins TRBV21-1 and TRBJ1-5; TRBD1, the D gene given by the table, was not confirmed from the DNA. TRBV21-1 is a pseudogene locus. The CDR3 sequence is 15 residues long. This CDR3 reads CASSNSQALGGPQHF. The CDR3 DNA sequence: TGTGCCAGCAGCAACTCACAGGCGCTAGGGGGGCCCCAGCATTTT.

The chain combines TRBV7-2 with TRBJ2-7; the D gene is possibly TRBD1 (5 bases). The CDR3 loop spans 13 amino acids. With 1 base removed from V and 8 bases from J, the gap between germline ends came to 12 bases. Germline lookup yields CDR1 SGHTA and CDR2 FQGNSA. The CDR3 DNA is TGTGCCAGCAGCTTAGAGCACAGGCTAAAGCAGTACTTC. Protein: CASSLEHRLKQYF. Filled out from reference TRBV7-2 and TRBJ2-7, the complete variable domain reads GAGVSQSPSNKVTEKGKDVELRCDPISGHTALYWYRQSLGQGLEFLIYFQGNSAPDKSGLPSDRFSAERTGGSVSTLTIQRTQQEDSAVYLCASSLEHRLKQYFGPGTRLTVT.

V usage is TRBV6-5 and J usage is TRBJ2-7; TRBD2 matches at 8 bases. Unmatched junction bases numbered 4, after V lost 0 bases and J lost 3 bases. Germline values: CDR1 MNHEY, CDR2 SVGAGI. This CDR3 region has 15 residues. CDR3 region: CASSYSRSGSYEQYF. The CDR3 region has the DNA TGTGCCAGCAGTTACTCGCGAAGCGGGAGCTACGAGCAGTACTTC.

This chain links TRBV4-3 with TRBJ2-1; 8 bases map to TRBD1. The CDR3 loop spans 15 amino acids. J lost 6 bases, V lost 4 bases, and 8 bases had no gene match. The germline V gene has CDR1 LGHNA and CDR2 YSLEER. The CDR3 DNA is TGCGCCAGCAGCCCCGGGCAGGGGGCTGTCAATGAGCAGTTCTTC. It yields the protein CASSPGQGAVNEQFF.

V is TRBV3-1 (or the pseudogene TRBV3-2) and J is TRBJ2-3; 7 bases fit TRBD2. V lost 4 bases to trimming and J lost 3 bases; unmatched junction nucleotides: 13. The CDR3 is 17 amino acids. Looked up from germline, CDR1 is LGHDT and CDR2 is YNNKEL (reference sequence). The CDR3 spells CASSPFWGGKGTDTQYF. CDR3 DNA: TGTGCCAGCAGCCCTTTTTGGGGAGGGAAGGGAACAGATACGCAGTATTTT.

V gene TRBV5-5 combines with J gene TRBJ1-2; 7 bases match TRBD1. Germline-derived CDR1 and CDR2 are SGHKS and YYEKEE (reference sequence). There are 13 residues in the CDR3. Losses at the gene ends were 5 bases for V and 6 bases for J; bases not matched to a gene: 7. The DNA for the CDR3 is TGTGCCAGCAGACAAACAGGGGTGAATGGCTACACCTTC. This sequence encodes CASRQTGVNGYTF. The variable domain in full, with the rest retrieved from reference TRBV5-5 and TRBJ1-2, is DAGVTQSPTHLIKTRGQQVTLRCSPISGHKSVSWYQQVLGQGPQFIFQYYEKEERGRGNFPDRFSARQFPNYSSELNVNALLLGDSALYLCASRQTGVNGYTFGSGTRLTVV.

This chain links TRBV15 with TRBJ1-1; weak D call: TRBD1 (5 bases). This CDR3 is 16 amino acids long. Germline assignment: CDR1 LNHNV and CDR2 YYDKDF (reference sequence). The germline V and J ends were trimmed by 0 bases and 1 base, with 12 bases remaining between them. CDR3 in amino acids: CATSRELGRGNTEAFF. In nucleotides, the CDR3 is TGTGCCACCAGCAGAGAACTAGGGAGGGGGAACACTGAAGCTTTCTTT.

The chain recombines TRBV7-2 with TRBJ1-5; D remains unclear. Trimming took off 5 bases at V and 1 base at J, with 3 bases between the two ends. Germline lookup yields CDR1 SGHTA and CDR2 FQGNSA. CDR3 length equals 12 residues. CDR3: CASSLSNQPQHF. The CDR3 DNA is TGTGCCAGCAGCCTGAGCAATCAGCCCCAGCATTTT.

This clone came up once. This chain connects TRBV7-8 to TRBJ2-7; D might be TRBD1 (7 bases). CDR1 SGHVS and CDR2 FQNEAQ come from the germline V gene. Trimming took off 1 base at V and 4 bases at J, with 17 bases between the two ends. The length of the CDR3 is 16 residues. In nucleotides, the CDR3 is TGTGCCAGCAGCTTAGTCCTGGGGGCAGGGGGGTACGAGCAGTACTTC. Its translation is CASSLVLGAGGYEQYF.

This rearrangement joins TRBV4-1 to TRBJ1-2; D possibly corresponds to TRBD1 (5 bases). Germline lookup yields CDR1 MGHRA and CDR2 YSYEKL. This CDR3 is 14 amino acids long. The ends were cut back, 1 base at V and 2 bases at J, with 8 bases in the middle. The CDR3 bases are TGCGCCAGCAGCCAAGCAGGGATCAACTATGGCTACACCTTC. Residues: CASSQAGINYGYTF.

The chain is built from TRBV7-9 and TRBJ1-1; D remains ambiguous. With 5 bases removed from V and 8 bases from J, the gap between germline ends came to 15 bases. The CDR3 sequence is 13 residues long. Germline V gene sequence: CDR1 SEHNR, CDR2 FQNEAQ (reference sequence). The CDR3 is CASSPSGVGEAFF. The CDR3 nucleotides are TGTGCCAGCAGCCCAAGCGGGGTCGGCGAAGCTTTCTTT.